This passage covers 21 T cell receptor beta chains from one sample sequenced in a study of cytomegalovirus exposure and HLA in healthy donors. The PCR was carried out with 60 Vbeta primers and 13 Jbeta primers. Sequencing used immunoSEQ multiplex PCR; TCRdb keeps in-frame clones, though not all of them. The profile covers more than 95,000 clones, with over 70% appearing a single time and around 3% taken by the ten largest. Sequenced input: PBMCs. The receptors were gathered from a woman in her forties or fifties in good health and CMV-seronegative.

This chain links TRBV7-2 with TRBJ2-7; 7 nucleotides match TRBD2. Germline V gives CDR1 SGHTA, CDR2 FQGNSA. Losses at the gene ends were 1 base for V and 5 bases for J; bases not matched to a gene: 5. There are 14 residues in the CDR3. CDR3 region: CASSLDWGRDEQYF. CDR3 bases: TGTGCCAGCAGCTTAGACTGGGGGAGGGACGAGCAGTACTTC.

The rearrangement joins TRBV10-3 to TRBJ2-5, with TRBD2 matching over 13 bases. V trimming: 5 bases; J trimming: 2 bases; junction bases outside the gene matches: 8. This CDR3 spans 17 amino acids. Per the germline V gene, CDR1 is ENHRY and CDR2 is SYGVKD. The CDR3 sequence is CAISPRLAGGEQETQYF. CDR3 nucleotide sequence: TGTGCCATCAGTCCCAGACTAGCGGGAGGAGAACAAGAGACCCAGTACTTC.

J is TRBJ1-5 and V is TRBV28; 7 bases match TRBD1. CDR1 MDHEN and CDR2 SYDVKM come from the germline V gene. This CDR3 is built from 15 residues. V shed 1 base, J shed 8 bases, and the junction held 8 bases outside the gene matches. CDR3 residues: CASSLSGGRSKPQHF. The CDR3 nucleotides are TGTGCCAGCAGTTTATCAGGGGGGAGATCAAAGCCCCAGCATTTT.

This clone was seen just once. The rearrangement uses TRBV5-8 and TRBJ1-4; D may be TRBD1 (6 bases). Looked up from germline, CDR1 is SGHTS and CDR2 is YDEGEE. V gave up 4 bases and J gave up 11 bases, with 15 bases separating them. The CDR3 loop spans 13 amino acids. In DNA, the CDR3 is TGTGCCAGCAGCGCCAGGGGTGAGGGGAAACTGTTTTTT. Residues: CASSARGEGKLFF.

The chain uses TRBV23-1 and TRBJ2-3, with TRBD1 identical over 9 bases. TRBV23-1 qualifies as an ORF whose function is uncertain. The junction had 0 bases not matched to a gene; V was cut back by 4 bases and J by 4 bases. This CDR3 is 13 amino acids long. CDR3 coding DNA: TGCGCCAGCAGTCGGGACAGGGCAGATACGCAGTATTTT. Its protein is CASSRDRADTQYF.

The genes are TRBV5-1 and TRBJ1-1; TRBD1 might be the D (5 bases). Trimming removed 4 bases at V and 0 bases at J, with 7 bases between. CDR3 size: 13 residues. The germline gives CDR1 SGHRS, CDR2 YFSETQ. The CDR3 nucleotides read TGCGCCAGCAGCATGACAGTGAACACTGAAGCTTTCTTT. As protein: CASSMTVNTEAFF.

V gene TRBV27 combines with J gene TRBJ1-4, with D unresolved. CDR1 and CDR2 from the germline V gene are MNHEY and SMNVEV (reference sequence). Deletions cut 6 bases from V and 2 bases from J, with 13 bases between. This CDR3 has 15 amino acids. The CDR3 bases are TGTGCCAGCAGGCCCCGGTTGAATACTAATGAAAAACTGTTTTTT. The encoded protein is CASRPRLNTNEKLFF.

V usage is TRBV28 and J usage is TRBJ2-7; TRBD1 might be the D (5 bases). Germline CDR1 is MDHEN and CDR2 is SYDVKM. The length of the CDR3 is 12 residues. Deletions cut 8 bases from V and 2 bases from J, with 10 bases between. In nucleotides, the CDR3 is TGTGCCAGCCGTACAGGTCCCTACGAGCAGTACTTC. This translates into CASRTGPYEQYF.

This clone is a singleton in its sample. The rearrangement uses TRBV29-1 and TRBJ2-1; unclear D gene. There are 10 residues in the CDR3. CDR1 and CDR2 (germline): SQVTM, ANQGSEA. V was shortened by 6 bases and J by 7 bases, with 7 bases between the two germline ends. DNA for the CDR3: TGCAGCGTAAGAGCAAATGAGCAGTTCTTC. Translation: CSVRANEQFF.

The chain has TRBV15 and TRBJ2-1; TRBD2 aligns across 10 bases. This CDR3 is 16 amino acids long. The junction had 4 bases not matched to a gene; V was cut back by 1 base and J by 4 bases. Per the germline V gene, CDR1 is LNHNV and CDR2 is YYDKDF (reference sequence). The CDR3 protein is CATSRVRTSGYNEQFF. The CDR3 region has the DNA TGTGCCACCAGCAGAGTAAGGACTAGCGGTTACAATGAGCAGTTCTTC. Together with reference TRBV15 and TRBJ2-1, the CDR3 gives the full variable domain: DAMVIQNPRYQVTQFGKPVTLSCSQTLNHNVMYWYQQKSSQAPKLLFHYYDKDFNNEADTPDNFQSRRPNTSFCFLDIRSPGLGDTAMYLCATSRVRTSGYNEQFFGPGTRLTVL.

V usage is TRBV19 and J usage is TRBJ2-7, with 7 positions matching TRBD2. With 6 bases clipped from V and 2 bases from J, the junction kept 7 bases outside the gene matches. CDR3 length: 14 residues. Germline V lookup: CDR1 LNHDA, CDR2 SQIVND (reference sequence). As DNA, the CDR3 is TGTGCCAGTAGCGCCAAGGGGAGGGCCTACGAGCAGTACTTC. This encodes CASSAKGRAYEQYF.

J is TRBJ2-1 and V is TRBV7-9; D gene uncertain. The CDR3 has 19 amino acids. CDR1 is SEHNR, CDR2 FQNEAQ, per germline (reference sequence). V lost 1 base and J 5 bases, leaving 24 bases between the germline ends. CDR3 protein: CASSLDTWLKADIDNEQFF. The CDR3 DNA is TGTGCCAGCAGCTTAGATACCTGGCTGAAGGCCGACATAGACAATGAGCAGTTCTTC.

This chain joins TRBV28 and TRBJ2-7, with 7 bases fitting TRBD1. Germline V gene data show CDR1 as MDHEN and CDR2 as SYDVKM. V shed 5 bases, J shed 4 bases, and the junction held 11 bases outside the gene matches. The CDR3 has 15 amino acids. The CDR3 protein is CASSPAGTEPYEQYF. CDR3 nucleotide sequence: TGTGCCAGCAGTCCTGCCGGGACAGAACCGTACGAGCAGTACTTC.

This clone has only one observation. The rearrangement joins TRBV14 to TRBJ2-1; 8 nucleotides match TRBD2. Germline V gives CDR1 SGHDN, CDR2 FVKESK. V lost 3 bases to trimming and J lost 3 bases; unmatched junction nucleotides: 4. The CDR3 sequence is 15 residues long. CDR3 sequence reads: CASSHGTSLYNEQFF. CDR3 sequence (DNA): TGTGCCAGCAGCCACGGGACTAGTCTCTACAATGAGCAGTTCTTC.

This chain links TRBV11-3 with TRBJ1-1; 10 nucleotides line up with TRBD1. The CDR3 totals 15 residues. Germline V gene sequence: CDR1 SGHNT, CDR2 YENEEA. With 5 bases clipped from V and 2 bases from J, the junction kept 5 bases outside the gene matches. In DNA form, the CDR3 reads TGTGCCAGCAGCCCCGGGACAGGGGCCAACACTGAAGCTTTCTTT. Translated: CASSPGTGANTEAFF.

This clone occurred a few times. This chain joins TRBV7-9 and TRBJ2-5; 15 bases are a match to TRBD2. CDR1 and CDR2 (germline): SEHNR, FQNEAQ (reference sequence). The CDR3 runs 17 residues. After removal of 5 bases from V and 5 bases from J, the junction contained 9 bases not matched to a gene. CDR3 in DNA: TGTGCCAGCAGCCCCTGGACTAGCGGGAGGGCGGGTGAGACCCAGTACTTC. Translated, it gives CASSPWTSGRAGETQYF.

V usage is TRBV10-3 and J usage is TRBJ1-3; no firm D call. The CDR3 contains 14 residues. Germline CDR1 reads ENHRY; CDR2 reads SYGVKD. V dropped 3 bases and J dropped 4 bases, with 10 bases sitting between them. Here the CDR3 reads CAISDPSQGNTIYF. The CDR3 nucleotides read TGTGCCATCAGTGACCCGTCCCAGGGAAACACCATATATTTT.

The chain recombines TRBV18 with TRBJ2-7, with TRBD1 matching 8 bases. The CDR3 covers 16 residues. Germline CDR1 KGHSH, CDR2 LQKENI. After removal of 0 bases from V and 6 bases from J, the junction contained 10 bases not matched to a gene. For the CDR3, the DNA is TGTGCCAGCTCACCACCCTACCCGAGACAGGGGAGCGAGCAGTACTTC. Translation: CASSPPYPRQGSEQYF.

The V gene is TRBV28, the J gene TRBJ1-2; D gene uncertain. CDR3 length: 12 residues. V gave up 10 bases and J gave up 0 bases, with 9 bases separating them. The V gene's germline CDR1 is MDHEN and CDR2 SYDVKM. This CDR3 reads CATLPPNYGYTF. The CDR3 nucleotides read TGTGCCACCCTCCCCCCTAACTATGGCTACACCTTC.

The V call is TRBV7-9, the J call TRBJ2-3; TRBD1 matches at 10 bases. The ends lost 4 bases at V and 4 bases at J; junction bases unmatched: 8. Per germline, CDR1 SEHNR and CDR2 FQNEAQ (reference sequence). This CDR3 spans 16 amino acids. The CDR3, as DNA: TGTGCCAGCAGCTCCGGAGGGACAGGGGCTCCAGATACGCAGTATTTT. It codes for CASSSGGTGAPDTQYF.

The CDR3 DNA reads as TGTGCCAGCAGTTACTCGAGGGCTAGCGGAGGCGAGCAGTACTTC. Encoded protein: CASSYSRASGGEQYF. The J gene is TRBJ2-7, the V gene TRBV6-5; 7 bases fit TRBD2. The CDR3 runs 15 residues. The germline CDR1 and CDR2 sequences are MNHEY and SVGAGI. J gave up 6 bases and V 0 bases, and 8 bases lay outside the gene matches.